Each of the 32 T cell receptor beta chains below was sequenced from the same sample in a study of blood T cells in healthy people across ages. It was with a sample-barcoded 5' primer and a J-beta primer mix that a second PCR of about 6 to 12 cycles was run. Via MiXCR, TCRdb re-called the 5' RACE reads, giving one row per CDR3 protein. The sample has about 730,000 distinct CDR3 sequences; roughly 43% are singletons. Sequencing input: blood. All receptors derive from a woman aged 60-75 years in good health.

The rearrangement uses TRBV21-1 and TRBJ2-7; the table names TRBD1, a call not compared with the DNA. TRBV21-1 is tagged as a pseudogene. This CDR3 contains 15 residues. This CDR3 reads CASTPDKGACHEQYF. The CDR3 DNA sequence: TGTGCCAGCACCCCTGACAAGGGGGCATGCCACGAGCAGTACTTC.

Only one count was recorded for this clonotype. This chain connects TRBV29-1 to TRBJ2-5, with D unresolved. Germline V gives CDR1 SQVTM, CDR2 ANQGSEA. Trimming took 4 bases from V and 0 from J, leaving 9 bases between them. The CDR3 is 13 residues long. CDR3 loop: CSVAGLYQETQYF. Written as DNA, the CDR3 is TGCAGCGTTGCCGGGCTGTACCAAGAGACCCAGTACTTC.

This clonotype was counted between two and nine times. The V and J genes are TRBV20-1 and TRBJ2-5; 7 bases line up with TRBD1. The ends lost 5 bases at V and 2 bases at J; junction bases unmatched: 5. The CDR3 is 13 residues long. CDR1 and CDR2 (germline): DFQATT, SNEGSKA (reference sequence). CDR3 bases: TGCAGTGCTTCTCCGGGACAGCAAGAGACCCAGTACTTC. This translates into CSASPGQQETQYF.

This clonotype was counted many times. The chain combines TRBV4-2 with TRBJ1-6; tentative D call: TRBD1 (6 bases). V lost 0 bases, J lost 0 bases, and 9 bases lay in between. The CDR3 extends over 17 amino acids. Per germline, CDR1 LGHNA and CDR2 YNFKEQ. The CDR3 protein is CASSQDGQSSYNSPLHF. Written as DNA, the CDR3 is TGTGCCAGCAGCCAAGATGGACAGAGCTCCTATAATTCACCCCTCCACTTT.

Remarks on this clonotype: A much larger clonotype is one base distant, so this may be a read error. The rearrangement joins TRBV5-1 to TRBJ2-7; a weak D match, TRBD2 (7 bases). The germline V gene has CDR1 SGHRS and CDR2 YFSETQ. The CDR3 length is 14 residues. V was shortened by 5 bases and J by 7 bases, with 19 bases between the two germline ends. CDR3 bases: TGCGCCAGCAGAATGGCAGGGGACTACAATGAGCAGTACTTC. Translated, it gives CASRMAGDYNEQYF. The complete variable domain, with remaining parts taken from reference TRBV5-1 and TRBJ2-7, reads KAGVTQTPRYLIKTRGQQVTLSCSPISGHRSVSWYQQTPGQGLQFLFEYFSETQRNKGNFPGRFSGRQFSNSRSEMNVSTLELGDSALYLCASRMAGDYNEQYFGPGTRLTVT.

The V gene is TRBV12-3 or TRBV12-4, the J gene TRBJ2-2, with D possibly being TRBD1 (6 bases). V lost 3 bases, J lost 4 bases, and 12 bases lay in between. This CDR3 is 15 amino acids long. The CDR3 DNA follows: TGTGCCAGCAGTTTTCAGGGGTCGGTCACCGGGGAGCTGTTTTTT. It encodes CASSFQGSVTGELFF.

The rearrangement links TRBV28 to TRBJ1-1; D gene unclear. Trimming took off 5 bases at V and 8 bases at J, with 24 bases between the two ends. CDR1 is MDHEN and CDR2 is SYDVKM in the germline V gene. The CDR3 covers 16 residues. DNA of the CDR3: TGTGCCAGCAGTGCCCATTCGTCCGAGGCCAGCACGGAAGCTTTCTTT. Amino acid sequence: CASSAHSSEASTEAFF. Combining the CDR3 with reference TRBV28 and TRBJ1-1 gives the whole variable domain DVKVTQSSRYLVKRTGEKVFLECVQDMDHENMFWYRQDPGLGLRLIYFSYDVKMKEKGDIPEGYSVSREKKERFSLILESASTNQTSMYLCASSAHSSEASTEAFFGQGTRLTVV.

In its sample, this clonotype was seen a few times. The chain recombines TRBV6-2 or TRBV6-3 with TRBJ1-5; 8 bases are shared with TRBD1. Per germline, CDR1 MNHEY and CDR2 SVGEGT. The CDR3 extends over 15 amino acids. V lost 6 bases, J lost 2 bases, and 6 bases stayed unmatched. CDR3 amino acids: CASSETGGRNQPQHF. CDR3 DNA: TGTGCCAGCAGCGAAACAGGGGGTCGCAATCAGCCCCAGCATTTT.

As to this clonotype: One base away lies a much larger clone, so this may be a sequencing read error. This chain connects TRBV2 to TRBJ2-7; D ambiguous. The CDR3 covers 11 residues. Germline lookup yields CDR1 SNHLY and CDR2 FYNNEI. CDR3 in DNA: TGTGCCGGCAGTGAAGTCTACGAGCAGTACTTC. It translates to CAGSEVYEQYF. Drawing the rest from reference TRBV2 and TRBJ2-7, the complete variable domain is EPEVTQTPSHQVTQMGQEVILRCVPISNHLYFYWYRQILGQKVEFLVSFYNNEISEKSEIFDDQFSVERPDGSNFTLKIRSTKLEDSAMYFCAGSEVYEQYFGPGTRLTVT.

The chain employs TRBV7-2 and TRBJ2-2; 9 bases match TRBD1. Germline V CDR1 and CDR2: SGHTA, FQGNSA. The CDR3 spans 15 residues. Germline trimming cut 6 bases from V and 5 bases from J; bases unmatched to any gene: 7. In DNA form, the CDR3 reads TGTGCCAGCAGTCGACAGGGGGAACGAACCGGGGAGCTGTTTTTT. Translated: CASSRQGERTGELFF.

This rearrangement joins TRBV2 to TRBJ1-2, with a tentative D call TRBD1 (6 bases). The V gene's germline CDR1 is SNHLY and CDR2 FYNNEI. The CDR3 runs to 16 residues. Trimming left V 2 bases short and J 5 bases short, with 18 bases between. The CDR3 protein is CASSENGGTQLYGYTF. For the CDR3, the DNA is TGTGCCAGCAGTGAAAACGGAGGGACACAGCTTTATGGCTACACCTTC.

This sequence joins TRBV20-1 and TRBJ1-4; D unclear. Trimming pared 2 bases from V and 0 bases from J, leaving 7 bases between. Looked up from germline, CDR1 is DFQATT and CDR2 is SNEGSKA (reference sequence). This CDR3 is built from 14 residues. The CDR3 DNA sequence: TGCAGTGCTAGAAGCCTAGCAACTAATGAAAAACTGTTTTTT. Translation: CSARSLATNEKLFF.

This chain connects TRBV7-2 to TRBJ1-2; D is unresolved. This CDR3 spans 12 amino acids. Germline values: CDR1 SGHTA, CDR2 FQGNSA. V shed 9 bases and J shed 0 bases, with 8 bases lying between them. The CDR3 sequence: CASTVPNYGYTF. CDR3 nucleotide sequence: TGTGCCAGTACGGTTCCTAACTATGGCTACACCTTC.

This chain uses TRBV3-1 with TRBJ2-3; maybe TRBD2 (6 bases). The V gene's germline CDR1 is LGHDT and CDR2 YNNKEL (reference sequence). The CDR3 contains 16 residues. V was clipped by 0 bases and J by 4 bases, with 14 bases between them. CDR3 nucleotides: TGTGCCAGCAGCCAAGAGGGCCCGGGAGCTCCAGATACGCAGTATTTT. This codes for CASSQEGPGAPDTQYF.

This clonotype was counted ten times or more. This sequence joins TRBV6-5 and TRBJ1-2; perhaps TRBD1 as D (5 bases). V dropped 3 bases and J dropped 4 bases, with 9 bases sitting between them. CDR1 MNHEY and CDR2 SVGAGI come from the germline V gene. The CDR3 loop spans 13 amino acids. CDR3 region: CASSYADSYGYTF. Written as DNA, the CDR3 is TGTGCCAGCAGTTATGCCGACAGCTATGGCTACACCTTC.

This chain links TRBV11-2 with TRBJ2-1; D uncertain. V was shortened by 4 bases and J by 6 bases, with 10 bases between the two germline ends. Per germline, CDR1 SGHAT and CDR2 FQNNGV. CDR3 length: 13 residues. CDR3 region: CASSSGSANEQFF. The CDR3 DNA reads TGTGCCAGCAGCTCCGGATCCGCCAATGAGCAGTTCTTC.

The chain links TRBV27 to TRBJ1-6; D remains ambiguous. The CDR3 is 15 residues long. CDR1 is MNHEY and CDR2 is SMNVEV in the germline V gene (reference sequence). Trimming cost V 1 base and J 5 bases, with 9 bases left between them. CDR3 protein: CASSLLQGNNSPLHF. CDR3 nucleotide sequence: TGTGCCAGCAGTTTATTACAAGGGAATAATTCACCCCTCCACTTT.

The chain couples TRBV14 to TRBJ2-1; tentatively, D is TRBD2 (6 bases). V lost 1 base and J lost 5, with 15 bases in between. Germline V gene sequence: CDR1 SGHDN, CDR2 FVKESK. CDR3 length: 16 amino acids. Here the CDR3 DNA reads TGTGCCAGCAGCCAAGTCCTGCGGGATCGCCACAATGAGCAGTTCTTC. This translates into CASSQVLRDRHNEQFF.

V usage is TRBV2 and J usage is TRBJ2-3; TRBD2 agrees at 14 bases. Germline V gene data show CDR1 as SNHLY and CDR2 as FYNNEI. Trimming removed 4 bases from V and 8 bases from J; junction bases left unmatched: 5. CDR3 length: 15 residues. The CDR3 is CASSGGLAGVSTQYF. For the CDR3, the DNA is TGTGCCAGCAGTGGGGGACTAGCGGGAGTGAGTACGCAGTATTTT.

This clonotype was counted between two and nine times. V usage is TRBV29-1 and J usage is TRBJ1-4; 7 bases line up with TRBD1. After removal of 7 bases from V and 5 bases from J, the junction contained 7 bases not matched to a gene. CDR1 and CDR2 from the germline V gene are SQVTM and ANQGSEA. The CDR3 is 13 amino acids. CDR3 protein: CSAQGVMNEKLFF. The CDR3 bases are TGCAGCGCTCAGGGGGTTATGAATGAAAAACTGTTTTTT. Based on the CDR3 plus reference TRBV29-1 and TRBJ1-4, the full variable domain is SAVISQKPSRDICQRGTSLTIQCQVDSQVTMMFWYRQQPGQSLTLIATANQGSEATYESGFVIDKFPISRPNLTFSTLTVSNMSPEDSSIYLCSAQGVMNEKLFFGSGTQLSVL.

This clonotype was observed a few times. The chain links TRBV5-1 to TRBJ2-1; D unclear. The CDR3 covers 14 residues. Germline V gives CDR1 SGHRS, CDR2 YFSETQ. V lost 0 bases and J 3 bases, leaving 7 bases between the germline ends. As DNA, the CDR3 is TGCGCCAGCAGCTTGGGCGAGTTCTACAATGAGCAGTTCTTC. Amino acid sequence: CASSLGEFYNEQFF.

This chain connects TRBV7-8 to TRBJ2-1; 9 bases fit TRBD2. This CDR3 comprises 17 residues. The germline V gene encodes CDR1 SGHVS and CDR2 FQNEAQ. V shed 2 bases, J shed 2 bases, and the junction held 7 bases outside the gene matches. The CDR3 region is CASSLILAGFTYNEQFF. The CDR3 DNA reads TGTGCCAGCAGCTTAATCCTAGCGGGATTTACCTACAATGAGCAGTTCTTC.

This clonotype was observed a handful of times. This chain uses TRBV20-1 with TRBJ1-4; maybe TRBD1 (5 bases). This CDR3 has 13 amino acids. V lost 6 bases, J lost 2 bases, and 10 bases lay in between. Germline assignment: CDR1 DFQATT and CDR2 SNEGSKA (reference sequence). The CDR3 nucleotides are TGCAGTGCAAAGGGGACGACTAATGAAAAACTGTTTTTT. The encoded protein is CSAKGTTNEKLFF.

CDR3 nucleotide sequence: TGCAGTGCCCCGGGGACCCAAGAGACCCAGTACTTC. Amino acids: CSAPGTQETQYF. The rearrangement links TRBV20-1 to TRBJ2-5; D tentatively fits TRBD1 or TRBD2 (5 bases each). The CDR3 totals 12 residues. Germline V gene data show CDR1 as DFQATT and CDR2 as SNEGSKA (reference sequence). Trimming shortened V by 6 bases and J by 1 base, and 9 bases separated the two germline ends.

This chain connects TRBV4-2 to TRBJ2-1; 12 positions match TRBD2. The CDR3 is 18 amino acids. CDR1 LGHNA and CDR2 YNFKEQ come from the germline V gene. V shed 0 bases, J shed 5 bases, and the junction held 8 bases outside the gene matches. The CDR3 coding sequence is TGTGCCAGCAGCCAAGATCAACTAGCGGGAGGCAATAACAATGAGCAGTTCTTC. The encoded protein is CASSQDQLAGGNNNEQFF.

This clonotype was detected a few times. V usage is TRBV7-3 and J usage is TRBJ2-5; no reliable D call. This CDR3 contains 15 residues. Per the germline V gene, CDR1 is SGHTA and CDR2 is FQGTGA. Trimming left V 4 bases short and J 13 bases short, with 25 bases between. CDR3 coding DNA: TGTGCCAGCAGCTCCTACCTCCTTCGAACCGGACCCCCGTACTTC. Translation: CASSSYLLRTGPPYF.

The genes are TRBV9 and TRBJ2-5; 7 bases align to TRBD1. The tail of the sequence fits TRBJ2-7 better, so the J call may be wrong. The V gene's germline CDR1 is SGDLS and CDR2 YYNGEE. CDR3 length: 16 residues. The CDR3 loop is CASSPSPTGVPHEQYF. CDR3 DNA sequence: TGTGCCAGCAGCCCCTCACCAACAGGGGTGCCTCACGAGCAGTACTTC.

V is TRBV11-1 and J is TRBJ2-1; a possible D gene is TRBD1 (5 bases). Judging by the DNA end, TRBJ2-7 fits better; the J call may be wrong. Germline CDR1 and CDR2: SGHAT and FQDESV (reference sequence). The CDR3 has 15 amino acids. CDR3 in amino acids: CASTMGRSSYNEQYF. Here the CDR3 DNA reads TGTGCCAGCACCATGGGGCGTAGCTCCTACAATGAGCAGTACTTC.

V is TRBV7-2 and J is TRBJ2-3, with 11 nucleotides matching TRBD2. The junction had 6 bases not matched to a gene; V was cut back by 11 bases and J by 5 bases. The CDR3 length is 13 residues. The germline CDR1 and CDR2 sequences are SGHTA and FQGNSA. CDR3 residues: CARRGLAVDTQYF. The CDR3 nucleotides are TGTGCCCGGCGGGGACTAGCGGTAGATACGCAGTATTTT.

The chain carries TRBV28 and TRBJ2-1, with D tentatively TRBD2 (5 bases). In germline, CDR1 is MDHEN, CDR2 SYDVKM. This CDR3 region has 13 residues. V lost 5 bases and J 6 bases, leaving 11 bases between the germline ends. CDR3 amino acids: CASSRHGGNEQFF. The DNA of the CDR3 is TGTGCCAGCAGTCGTCATGGAGGCAATGAGCAGTTCTTC.

The chain carries TRBV20-1 and TRBJ2-3, with D hard to call. Per germline, CDR1 DFQATT and CDR2 SNEGSKA (reference sequence). The V end was cut by 0 bases, the J end by 2 bases, with 12 bases between. The CDR3 has 15 amino acids. The CDR3 sequence is CSARDPGYYTDTQYF. CDR3 DNA: TGCAGTGCTAGAGATCCAGGCTACTACACAGATACGCAGTATTTT.

This clonotype has more than one count but fewer than ten. Written as DNA, the CDR3 is TGTGCCAGCAGCCAAGAAGGGCAGGGGTTGAGGGATGAGCAGTTCTTC. Translation: CASSQEGQGLRDEQFF. The rearrangement uses TRBV4-2 and TRBJ2-1; a possible D gene is TRBD1 (6 bases). Germline CDR1 reads LGHNA; CDR2 reads YNFKEQ. The CDR3 has 16 residues. Trimming stripped 0 bases from V and 8 bases from J, with 17 bases between.